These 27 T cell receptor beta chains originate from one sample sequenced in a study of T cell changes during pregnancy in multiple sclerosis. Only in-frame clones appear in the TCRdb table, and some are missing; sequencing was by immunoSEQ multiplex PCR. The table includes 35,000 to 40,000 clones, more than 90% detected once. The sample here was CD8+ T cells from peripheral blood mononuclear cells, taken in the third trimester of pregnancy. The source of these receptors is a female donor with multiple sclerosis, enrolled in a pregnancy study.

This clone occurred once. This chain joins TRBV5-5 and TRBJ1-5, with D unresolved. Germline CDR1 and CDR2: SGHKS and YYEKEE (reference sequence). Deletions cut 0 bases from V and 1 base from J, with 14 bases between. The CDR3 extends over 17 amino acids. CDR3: CASSLDLRAGSNQPQHF. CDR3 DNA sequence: TGTGCCAGCAGCTTGGACCTACGAGCGGGGAGCAATCAGCCCCAGCATTTT.

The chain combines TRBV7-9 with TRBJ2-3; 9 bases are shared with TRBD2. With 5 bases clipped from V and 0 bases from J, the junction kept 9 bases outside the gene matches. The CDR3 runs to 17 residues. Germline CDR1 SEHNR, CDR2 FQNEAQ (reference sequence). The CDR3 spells CASSPPIAGASTDTQYF. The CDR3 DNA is TGTGCCAGCAGCCCCCCAATAGCGGGGGCTAGCACAGATACGCAGTATTTT.

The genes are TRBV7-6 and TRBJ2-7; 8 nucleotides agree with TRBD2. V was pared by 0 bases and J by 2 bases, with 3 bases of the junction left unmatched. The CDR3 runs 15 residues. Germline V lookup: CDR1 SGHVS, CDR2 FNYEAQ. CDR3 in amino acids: CASSLAIAGPYEQYF. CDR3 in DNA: TGTGCCAGCAGCTTAGCGATAGCGGGACCCTACGAGCAGTACTTC.

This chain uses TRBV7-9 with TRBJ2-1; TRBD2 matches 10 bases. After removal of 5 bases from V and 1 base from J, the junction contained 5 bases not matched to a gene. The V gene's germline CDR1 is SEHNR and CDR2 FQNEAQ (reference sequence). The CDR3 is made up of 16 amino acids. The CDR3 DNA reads TGTGCCAGCAGCGGGAGCGGGAGGGGTTCCTACAATGAGCAGTTCTTC. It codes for CASSGSGRGSYNEQFF.

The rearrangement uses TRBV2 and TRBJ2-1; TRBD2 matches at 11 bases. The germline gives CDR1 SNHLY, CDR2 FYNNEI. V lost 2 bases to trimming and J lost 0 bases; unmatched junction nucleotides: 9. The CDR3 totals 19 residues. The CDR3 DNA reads TGTGCCAGCAGTGAATGGCTAGCGGGAGGAGCGGGCTCCTACAATGAGCAGTTCTTC. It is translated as CASSEWLAGGAGSYNEQFF.

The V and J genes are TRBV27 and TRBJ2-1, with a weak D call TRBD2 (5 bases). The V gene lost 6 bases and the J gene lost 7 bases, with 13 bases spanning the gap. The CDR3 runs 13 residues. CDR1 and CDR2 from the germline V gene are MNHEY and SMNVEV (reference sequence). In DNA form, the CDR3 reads TGTGCCAGCAGCCTTGACGGCGGGAATGAGCAGTTCTTC. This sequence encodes CASSLDGGNEQFF.

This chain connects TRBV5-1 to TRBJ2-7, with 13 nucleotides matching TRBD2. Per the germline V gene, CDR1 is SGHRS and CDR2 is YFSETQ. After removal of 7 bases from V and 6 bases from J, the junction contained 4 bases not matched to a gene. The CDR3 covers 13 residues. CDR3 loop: CASRTSGGVEQYF. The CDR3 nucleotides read TGCGCCAGCCGGACTAGCGGGGGTGTCGAGCAGTACTTC.

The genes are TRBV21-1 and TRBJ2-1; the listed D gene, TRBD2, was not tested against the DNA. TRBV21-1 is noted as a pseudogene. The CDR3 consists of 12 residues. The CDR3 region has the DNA TGTGCCAGCAGCAAAGAAGAGAATGAGCAGTTCTTC. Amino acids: CASSKEENEQFF.

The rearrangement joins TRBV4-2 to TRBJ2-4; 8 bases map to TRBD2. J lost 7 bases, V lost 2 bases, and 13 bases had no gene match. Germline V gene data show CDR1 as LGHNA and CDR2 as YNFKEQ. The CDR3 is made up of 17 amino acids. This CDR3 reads CASSQKTGLAGGNIQYF. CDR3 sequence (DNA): TGTGCCAGCAGCCAAAAGACGGGGCTAGCGGGTGGGAACATTCAGTACTTC.

The CDR3 bases are TGTGCCTGGAGTGTGGTCCTAGCGGGAGCCAAAAACATTCAGTACTTC. Residues: CAWSVVLAGAKNIQYF. The V and J genes are TRBV30 and TRBJ2-4; 8 bases are shared with TRBD2. The CDR3 consists of 16 residues. Losses at the gene ends were 0 bases for V and 0 bases for J; bases not matched to a gene: 4. Germline lookup yields CDR1 GTSNPN and CDR2 SVGIG (reference sequence).

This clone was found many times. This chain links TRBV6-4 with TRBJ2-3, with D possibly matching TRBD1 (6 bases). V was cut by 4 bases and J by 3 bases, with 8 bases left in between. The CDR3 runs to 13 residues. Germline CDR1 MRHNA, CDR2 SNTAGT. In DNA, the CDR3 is TGTGCCAGCAGTGCCACAGGGACAGATACGCAGTATTTT. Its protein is CASSATGTDTQYF.

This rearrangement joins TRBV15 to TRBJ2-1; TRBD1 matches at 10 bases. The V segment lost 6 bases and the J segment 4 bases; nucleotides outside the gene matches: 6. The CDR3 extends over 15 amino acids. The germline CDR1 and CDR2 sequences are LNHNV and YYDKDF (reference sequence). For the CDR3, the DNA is TGTGCCACCAGACTCGGGACAGGGGATTACAATGAGCAGTTCTTC. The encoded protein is CATRLGTGDYNEQFF.

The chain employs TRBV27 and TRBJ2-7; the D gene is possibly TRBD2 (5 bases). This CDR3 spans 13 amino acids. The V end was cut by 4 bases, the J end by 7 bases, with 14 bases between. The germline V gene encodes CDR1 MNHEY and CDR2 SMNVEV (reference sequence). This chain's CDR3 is CASSYGVGREQYF. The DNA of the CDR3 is TGTGCCAGCAGTTACGGGGTGGGAAGGGAGCAGTACTTC.

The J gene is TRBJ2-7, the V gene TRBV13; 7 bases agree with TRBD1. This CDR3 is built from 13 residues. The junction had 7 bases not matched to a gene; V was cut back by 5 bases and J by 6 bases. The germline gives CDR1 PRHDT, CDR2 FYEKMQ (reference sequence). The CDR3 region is CASSLQGIFEQYF. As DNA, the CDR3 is TGTGCCAGCAGCCTACAGGGGATCTTCGAGCAGTACTTC. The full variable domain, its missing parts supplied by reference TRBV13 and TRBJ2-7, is AAGVIQSPRHLIKEKRETATLKCYPIPRHDTVYWYQQGPGQDPQFLISFYEKMQSDKGSIPDRFSAQQFSDYHSELNMSSLELGDSALYFCASSLQGIFEQYFGPGTRLTVT.

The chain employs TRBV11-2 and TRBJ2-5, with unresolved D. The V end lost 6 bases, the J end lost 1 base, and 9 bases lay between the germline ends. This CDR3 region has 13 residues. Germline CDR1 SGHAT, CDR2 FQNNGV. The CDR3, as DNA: TGTGCCAGCAGAAAACACAGCCAAGAGACCCAGTACTTC. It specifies CASRKHSQETQYF.

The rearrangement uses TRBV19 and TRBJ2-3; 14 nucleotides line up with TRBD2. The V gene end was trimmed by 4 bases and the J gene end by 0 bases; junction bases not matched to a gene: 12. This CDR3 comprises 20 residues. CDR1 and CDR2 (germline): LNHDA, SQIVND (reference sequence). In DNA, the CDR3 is TGTGCCAGTAGTACCCCGACAGGGACTAGCGGGAGAATTAGCACAGATACGCAGTATTTT. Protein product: CASSTPTGTSGRISTDTQYF.

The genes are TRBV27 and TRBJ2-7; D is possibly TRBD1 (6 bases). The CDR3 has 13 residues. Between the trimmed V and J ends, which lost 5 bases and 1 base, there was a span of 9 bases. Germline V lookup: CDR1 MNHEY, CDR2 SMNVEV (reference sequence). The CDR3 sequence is CASSADSSYEQYF. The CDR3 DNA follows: TGTGCCAGCAGTGCGGACAGTTCCTACGAGCAGTACTTC.

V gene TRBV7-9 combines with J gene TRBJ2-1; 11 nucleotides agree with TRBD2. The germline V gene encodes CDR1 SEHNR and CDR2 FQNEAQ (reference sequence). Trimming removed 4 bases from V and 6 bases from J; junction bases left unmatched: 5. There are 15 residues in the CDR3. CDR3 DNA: TGTGCCAGCAGCTATACTAGCGGGAGTGGCAATGAGCAGTTCTTC. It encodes CASSYTSGSGNEQFF.

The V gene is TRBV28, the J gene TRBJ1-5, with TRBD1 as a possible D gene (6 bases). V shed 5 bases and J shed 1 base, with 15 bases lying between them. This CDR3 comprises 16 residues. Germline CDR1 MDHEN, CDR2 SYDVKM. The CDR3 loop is CASSRPGTPSNQPQHF. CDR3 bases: TGTGCCAGCAGTCGTCCCGGGACACCCAGCAATCAGCCCCAGCATTTT.

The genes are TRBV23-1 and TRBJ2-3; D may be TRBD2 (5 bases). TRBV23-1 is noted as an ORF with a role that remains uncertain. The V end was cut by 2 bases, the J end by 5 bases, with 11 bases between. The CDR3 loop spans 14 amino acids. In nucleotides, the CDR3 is TGCGCCAGCAGTCAAGAAGCCCGGGGAGATACGCAGTATTTT. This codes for CASSQEARGDTQYF.

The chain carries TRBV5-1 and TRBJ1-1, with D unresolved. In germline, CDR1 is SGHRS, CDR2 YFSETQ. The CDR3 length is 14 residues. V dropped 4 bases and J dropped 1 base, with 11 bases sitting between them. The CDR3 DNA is TGCGCCAGCAGCGATAACAATGAGAACACTGAAGCTTTCTTT. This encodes CASSDNNENTEAFF.

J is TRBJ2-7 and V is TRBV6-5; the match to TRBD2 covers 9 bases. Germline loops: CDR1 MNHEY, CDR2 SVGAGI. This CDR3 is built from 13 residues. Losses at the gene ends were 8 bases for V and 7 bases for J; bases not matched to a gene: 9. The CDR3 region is CASSGGGVEEQYF. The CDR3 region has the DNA TGTGCCAGCTCCGGCGGGGGGGTGGAGGAGCAGTACTTC.

The CDR3 loop reads CASSMRLAGTLKFDTQYF. DNA for the CDR3: TGTGCCAGTAGTATGAGACTAGCGGGAACACTGAAATTCGATACGCAGTATTTT. This chain joins TRBV19 and TRBJ2-3; 11 bases agree with TRBD2. Unmatched junction bases numbered 14, after V lost 3 bases and J lost 6 bases. This CDR3 is 18 amino acids long. Germline CDR1 reads LNHDA; CDR2 reads SQIVND (reference sequence).

In nucleotides, the CDR3 is TGCGCCAGCGGGCCCACAGCGGGATACCTCGATGAGCAGTTCTTC. Amino acid sequence: CASGPTAGYLDEQFF. The chain combines TRBV5-1 with TRBJ2-1; 7 nucleotides agree with TRBD2. J lost 8 bases, V lost 7 bases, and 15 bases had no gene match. CDR1 and CDR2 (germline): SGHRS, YFSETQ. This CDR3 has 15 residues.

CDR3 nucleotide sequence: TGTGCCATCAGTCGCGGACAGGGTGTGGATACGCAGTATTTT. Translating it yields CAISRGQGVDTQYF. The rearrangement joins TRBV10-3 to TRBJ2-3; 8 nucleotides align to TRBD1. Looked up from germline, CDR1 is ENHRY and CDR2 is SYGVKD. The CDR3 spans 14 residues. V dropped 5 bases and J dropped 6; count of bases not matched to a gene: 7.

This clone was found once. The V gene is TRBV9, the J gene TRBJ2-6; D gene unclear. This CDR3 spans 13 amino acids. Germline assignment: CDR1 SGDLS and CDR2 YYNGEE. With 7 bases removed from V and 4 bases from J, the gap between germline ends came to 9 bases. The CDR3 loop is CASGDGGANVLTF. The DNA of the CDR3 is TGTGCCAGCGGAGACGGGGGGGCCAACGTCCTGACTTTC.

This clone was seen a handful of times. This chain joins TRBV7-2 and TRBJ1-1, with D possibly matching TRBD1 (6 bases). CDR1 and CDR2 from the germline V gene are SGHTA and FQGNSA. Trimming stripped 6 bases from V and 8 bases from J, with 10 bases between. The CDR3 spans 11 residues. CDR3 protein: CASSKTGEAFF. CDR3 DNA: TGTGCCAGCAGTAAGACAGGAGAAGCTTTCTTT. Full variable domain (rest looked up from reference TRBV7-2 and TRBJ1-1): GAGVSQSPSNKVTEKGKDVELRCDPISGHTALYWYRQSLGQGLEFLIYFQGNSAPDKSGLPSDRFSAERTGGSVSTLTIQRTQQEDSAVYLCASSKTGEAFFGQGTRLTVV.